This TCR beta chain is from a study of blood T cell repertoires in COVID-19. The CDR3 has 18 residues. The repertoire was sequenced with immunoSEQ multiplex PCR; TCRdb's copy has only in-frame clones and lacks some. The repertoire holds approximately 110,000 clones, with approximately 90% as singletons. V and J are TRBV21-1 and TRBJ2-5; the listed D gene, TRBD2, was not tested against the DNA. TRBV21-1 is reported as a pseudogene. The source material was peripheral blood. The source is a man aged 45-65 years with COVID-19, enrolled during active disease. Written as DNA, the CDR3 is TGTGCCAGCAGCAAGGGCCCAGGCCTTTTGCGGGGGCAAGAGACCCAGTACTTC. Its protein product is CASSKGPGLLRGQETQYF.